The clone carrying this T cell receptor (beta chain) was observed a few times. Its antigen is not identified. This sample was included in a study of post-analysis software for immune sequencing data. Findings and caveats of the study: Controls showed significantly higher normalized Chao1 diversity than did multiple sclerosis patients. A handful of TRBV segments appeared more often in patients than in controls, and TRBV5-6, TRBV5-1 and TRBV20-1 were among these.

This CDR3 is 13 amino acids long. V shed 3 bases and J shed 2 bases, with 5 bases lying between them. Unique molecular identifiers featured in each of the TCR beta cDNA libraries. TCRdb reprocessed the PCR reads via MiXCR and lists one record per CDR3 protein. The repertoire holds about 810,000 distinct CDR3 sequences, about 57% seen once, with 4% to 5.5% in the top ten. This TCR derives from a girl aged 10 to 17 with multiple sclerosis. The sample consisted of blood. The chain joins TRBV12-3 or TRBV12-4 to TRBJ2-1; D remains ambiguous. DNA of the CDR3: TGTGCCAGCAGTTTTAGTACCTACAATGAGCAGTTCTTC. Amino acid sequence: CASSFSTYNEQFF.